A single sample is the source of the 30 T cell receptor beta chains below, sequenced in a study of blood T cell repertoires in COVID-19. Profiled with immunoSEQ multiplex PCR; TCRdb holds only in-frame clones, not every one. The repertoire consists of some 130,000 clones, with almost 85% occurring once and the leading ten covering 9.5% to 15%. The sequenced sample was peripheral blood. These receptors all come from a human donor in a cohort sampled during active COVID-19.

The V gene is TRBV5-1, the J gene TRBJ2-1; TRBD2 agrees at 13 bases. CDR1 and CDR2 from the germline V gene are SGHRS and YFSETQ. The length of the CDR3 is 15 residues. V lost 2 bases and J lost 9; bases outside the gene matches: 5. The CDR3 coding sequence is TGCGCCAGCAGCTTACTAGCGGGGGGGCCTCGTGAGCAGTTCTTC. Protein sequence: CASSLLAGGPREQFF. The full variable domain, completed using reference TRBV5-1 and TRBJ2-1, is KAGVTQTPRYLIKTRGQQVTLSCSPISGHRSVSWYQQTPGQGLQFLFEYFSETQRNKGNFPGRFSGRQFSNSRSEMNVSTLELGDSALYLCASSLLAGGPREQFFGPGTRLTVL.

This chain connects TRBV19 to TRBJ2-7, with D possibly being TRBD2 (6 bases). Germline CDR1 LNHDA, CDR2 SQIVND (reference sequence). The CDR3 totals 15 residues. Deletions cut 6 bases from V and 3 bases from J, with 18 bases between. The CDR3: CASRGGERTNYEQYF. CDR3 in DNA: TGTGCCAGTAGAGGAGGCGAGAGGACTAACTACGAGCAGTACTTC.

J is TRBJ2-1 and V is TRBV5-1; TRBD1 matches at 9 bases. The CDR3 has 16 amino acids. The V and J ends lost 4 bases and 0 bases, in that order; junction bases with no gene match: 5. CDR1 is SGHRS, CDR2 YFSETQ, per germline. Written as DNA, the CDR3 is TGCGCCAGCAGCGGGGGGACAGGGAGCTCCTACAATGAGCAGTTCTTC. Its translation: CASSGGTGSSYNEQFF. Variable domain in full (rest from reference TRBV5-1 and TRBJ2-1): KAGVTQTPRYLIKTRGQQVTLSCSPISGHRSVSWYQQTPGQGLQFLFEYFSETQRNKGNFPGRFSGRQFSNSRSEMNVSTLELGDSALYLCASSGGTGSSYNEQFFGPGTRLTVL.

The chain combines TRBV10-1 with TRBJ2-3; TRBD1 agrees at 7 bases. The CDR3 consists of 14 residues. The V segment lost 7 bases and the J segment 2 bases; nucleotides outside the gene matches: 6. Germline CDR1 WNHNN, CDR2 SYGVQD (reference sequence). CDR3 coding DNA: TGCGCCAGCAAGCAGGGGGTTGACACAGATACGCAGTATTTT. Translation gives CASKQGVDTDTQYF.

The chain uses TRBV3-1 (or the pseudogene TRBV3-2) and TRBJ2-5, with D perhaps TRBD2 (7 bases). This CDR3 spans 15 amino acids. V gave up 2 bases and J gave up 5 bases, with 15 bases separating them. Per the germline V gene, CDR1 is LGHDT and CDR2 is YNNKEL (reference sequence). The DNA for the CDR3 is TGTGCCAGCAGCCAAAGTACGGGGGGCGTGGAGACCCAGTACTTC. It yields the protein CASSQSTGGVETQYF.

On this clone itself: Other DNA sequences in the same sample also yield this CDR3. The rearrangement links TRBV6-5 to TRBJ2-5; D might be TRBD2 (7 bases). The CDR3 is 14 amino acids. CDR1 is MNHEY, CDR2 SVGAGI, per germline. V lost 6 bases and J 5 bases, leaving 16 bases between the germline ends. CDR3 sequence (DNA): TGTGCCAGCAGCCGTAGGGGGGGTTCCGAGACCCAGTACTTC. It encodes CASSRRGGSETQYF.

This clone has a handful of counts. The chain is built from TRBV30 and TRBJ2-7, with 8 positions matching TRBD1. Germline loops: CDR1 GTSNPN, CDR2 SVGIG (reference sequence). Unmatched junction bases numbered 0, after V lost 2 bases and J lost 3 bases. The CDR3 has 12 amino acids. CDR3 sequence (DNA): TGTGCCTGGAGTACAGGGGGCTACGAGCAGTACTTC. Translating gives CAWSTGGYEQYF. Full variable domain (outside the CDR3, taken from reference TRBV30 and TRBJ2-7): SQTIHQWPATLVQPVGSPLSLECTVEGTSNPNLYWYRQAAGRGLQLLFYSVGIGQISSEVPQNLSASRPQDRQFILSSKKLLLSDSGFYLCAWSTGGYEQYFGPGTRLTVT.

CDR3 in DNA: TGTGCCAGCAGCCAAGACAGGTTTCTGGCTGGCTACACCTTC. As protein: CASSQDRFLAGYTF. This sequence joins TRBV3-1 (or the pseudogene TRBV3-2) and TRBJ1-2, with D uncertain. CDR3 length: 14 residues. Trimming cost V 0 bases and J 7 bases, with 12 bases left between them. Looked up from germline, CDR1 is LGHDT and CDR2 is YNNKEL (reference sequence).

The genes are TRBV5-8 and TRBJ2-7; 11 bases fit TRBD2. Trimming cost V 1 base and J 2 bases; bases outside gene matches: 2. CDR3 size: 15 residues. Germline CDR1 SGHTS, CDR2 YDEGEE. CDR3: CASSLTSGGTYEQYF. The DNA of the CDR3 is TGTGCCAGCAGCTTGACTAGCGGGGGTACCTACGAGCAGTACTTC.

This sequence joins TRBV19 and TRBJ1-6, with 8 bases lining up with TRBD1. The trim removed 5 bases at V and 10 bases at J, leaving 16 bases unmatched. CDR3 length: 17 amino acids. Germline lookup yields CDR1 LNHDA and CDR2 SQIVND (reference sequence). CDR3 sequence (DNA): TGTGCCAGTAGTCCTCAGACAGGGGCTGTTGTGGGATCACCCCTCCACTTT. Its translation is CASSPQTGAVVGSPLHF.

The J gene is TRBJ1-3, the V gene TRBV4-1, with unresolved D. CDR1 is MGHRA, CDR2 YSYEKL, per germline. V was pared by 8 bases and J by 0 bases, with 5 bases between. The CDR3 is 12 amino acids. The CDR3 coding sequence is TGCGCCAGCTCACTCTCTGGAAACACCATATATTTT. It codes for CASSLSGNTIYF.

The chain employs TRBV2 and TRBJ2-5, with 11 bases fitting TRBD2. The CDR3 has 14 amino acids. V lost 8 bases, J lost 9 bases, and 11 bases stayed unmatched. Germline loops: CDR1 SNHLY, CDR2 FYNNEI. CDR3 DNA sequence: TGTGCCAGCTCGACTAGCGGGGCGGCGGGGGCCCAGTACTTC. This codes for CASSTSGAAGAQYF.

The gene calls are TRBV5-6 and TRBJ1-1; TRBD1 matches at 8 bases. The CDR3 runs 16 residues. V was pared by 1 base and J by 5 bases, with 10 bases of the junction left unmatched. Germline V gene data show CDR1 as SGHDT and CDR2 as YYEEEE. The CDR3 nucleotides are TGTGCCAGCAGCTTGCCAGTTACAGGGGGAAGGACTGAAGCTTTCTTT. It translates to CASSLPVTGGRTEAFF. The full variable domain, completed using reference TRBV5-6 and TRBJ1-1, is DAGVTQSPTHLIKTRGQQVTLRCSPKSGHDTVSWYQQALGQGPQFIFQYYEEEERQRGNFPDRFSGHQFPNYSSELNVNALLLGDSALYLCASSLPVTGGRTEAFFGQGTRLTVV.

The CDR3 is CASSLALAGREQYF. DNA of the CDR3: TGTGCCAGCAGCTTAGCGTTAGCGGGGCGGGAGCAGTACTTC. This chain links TRBV7-2 with TRBJ2-7; 8 bases agree with TRBD2. The CDR3 is made up of 14 amino acids. CDR1 SGHTA and CDR2 FQGNSA come from the germline V gene. Germline trimming cut 0 bases from V and 7 bases from J; bases unmatched to any gene: 5.

This clone appeared a few times. The chain couples TRBV7-9 to TRBJ1-5, with 7 positions matching TRBD1. Germline lookup yields CDR1 SEHNR and CDR2 FQNEAQ (reference sequence). This CDR3 is built from 13 residues. Trimming cost V 5 bases and J 2 bases; bases outside gene matches: 0. CDR3 in DNA: TGTGCCAGCAGCGGACAGGGCAATCAGCCCCAGCATTTT. Encoded protein: CASSGQGNQPQHF. Together with reference TRBV7-9 and TRBJ1-5, the CDR3 gives the full variable domain: DTGVSQNPRHKITKRGQNVTFRCDPISEHNRLYWYRQTLGQGPEFLTYFQNEAQLEKSRLLSDRFSAERPKGSFSTLEIQRTEQGDSAMYLCASSGQGNQPQHFGDGTRLSIL.

V is TRBV19 and J is TRBJ1-3; D may be TRBD1 (6 bases). The V end was cut by 5 bases, the J end by 4 bases, with 15 bases between. The germline CDR1 and CDR2 sequences are LNHDA and SQIVND (reference sequence). CDR3 size: 15 residues. The CDR3 DNA reads as TGTGCCAGTAGTGACATTGGGGGGGCCGGAAACACCATATATTTT. Protein: CASSDIGGAGNTIYF.

V gene TRBV6-5 combines with J gene TRBJ1-6; 7 bases are shared with TRBD1. Germline V gives CDR1 MNHEY, CDR2 SVGAGI. Unmatched junction bases numbered 8, after V lost 7 bases and J lost 5 bases. This CDR3 is 15 amino acids long. Here the CDR3 DNA reads TGTGCCAGCATCCCAGGGGGAAGGGATAATTCACCCCTCCACTTT. Its translation is CASIPGGRDNSPLHF.

The chain is built from TRBV27 and TRBJ1-2; no firm D call. CDR3 length: 14 residues. Trimming removed 6 bases from V and 0 bases from J, with 11 bases in between. The germline gives CDR1 MNHEY, CDR2 SMNVEV (reference sequence). CDR3 in amino acids: CASSRSGANYGYTF. The DNA for the CDR3 is TGTGCCAGCAGCCGGTCGGGAGCTAACTATGGCTACACCTTC.

In nucleotides, the CDR3 is TGTGCCAGTAGCCCTTCTCGTGTGCGGGACCAGCCCCAGCATTTT. Translation: CASSPSRVRDQPQHF. The chain employs TRBV19 and TRBJ1-5; TRBD1 is a possible D gene (5 bases). The CDR3 is made up of 15 amino acids. The germline CDR1 and CDR2 sequences are LNHDA and SQIVND (reference sequence). V lost 6 bases and J lost 7, with 19 bases in between. The whole variable domain, remainder taken from reference TRBV19 and TRBJ1-5, is DGGITQSPKYLFRKEGQNVTLSCEQNLNHDAMYWYRQDPGQGLRLIYYSQIVNDFQKGDIAEGYSVSREKKESFPLTVTSAQKNPTAFYLCASSPSRVRDQPQHFGDGTRLSIL.

The chain has TRBV6-5 and TRBJ2-5; 9 bases are a match to TRBD1. V gave up 2 bases and J gave up 5 bases; unmatched junction bases: 9. Germline CDR1 and CDR2: MNHEY and SVGAGI. This CDR3 spans 16 amino acids. CDR3 DNA: TGTGCCAGCAGTTACGTACACAGGGGGCTGGTTGAGACCCAGTACTTC. It is translated as CASSYVHRGLVETQYF.

The chain couples TRBV29-1 to TRBJ1-2; D is unresolved. The germline gives CDR1 SQVTM, CDR2 ANQGSEA. V lost 5 bases, J lost 8 bases, and 15 bases lay in between. This CDR3 is built from 12 residues. CDR3 in amino acids: CSVRELVQGYTF. The CDR3 coding sequence is TGCAGCGTTAGGGAGTTGGTACAGGGCTACACCTTC.

The chain uses TRBV5-5 and TRBJ1-5, with 7 bases matching TRBD1. This CDR3 has 15 residues. The germline V gene encodes CDR1 SGHKS and CDR2 YYEKEE (reference sequence). Trimming took 2 bases from V and 4 from J; bases not matched to a gene: 6. CDR3 in DNA: TGTGCCAGCAGCTTACAGGGGACTCGGAATCAGCCCCAGCATTTT. This gives the protein CASSLQGTRNQPQHF.

This chain joins TRBV7-9 and TRBJ1-1, with D possibly being TRBD1 (6 bases). Trimming shortened V by 5 bases and J by 7 bases, and 11 bases separated the two germline ends. The CDR3 totals 12 residues. CDR1 is SEHNR and CDR2 is FQNEAQ in the germline V gene (reference sequence). The CDR3 loop is CASSPEGGEAFF. Written as DNA, the CDR3 is TGTGCCAGCAGCCCAGAAGGGGGTGAAGCTTTCTTT. Together with reference TRBV7-9 and TRBJ1-1, the CDR3 gives the full variable domain: DTGVSQNPRHKITKRGQNVTFRCDPISEHNRLYWYRQTLGQGPEFLTYFQNEAQLEKSRLLSDRFSAERPKGSFSTLEIQRTEQGDSAMYLCASSPEGGEAFFGQGTRLTVV.

V is TRBV6-2 or TRBV6-3 and J is TRBJ2-5, with 11 bases lining up with TRBD2. The V and J ends lost 0 bases and 2 bases, in that order; junction bases with no gene match: 8. CDR3 length: 18 amino acids. Germline CDR1 reads MNHEY; CDR2 reads SVGEGT. CDR3 residues: CASSYSSRLAGPQETQYF. CDR3 in DNA: TGTGCCAGCAGTTACTCGTCCCGACTAGCGGGGCCACAAGAGACCCAGTACTTC.

The genes are TRBV7-9 and TRBJ1-4, with 7 bases identical to TRBD1. The CDR3 is 14 amino acids. The V and J ends lost 5 bases and 8 bases, in that order; junction bases with no gene match: 8. The germline gives CDR1 SEHNR, CDR2 FQNEAQ (reference sequence). CDR3 in amino acids: CASSLSTGREKLFF. The CDR3 DNA sequence: TGTGCCAGCAGCCTATCGACAGGGAGGGAAAAACTGTTTTTT.

V is TRBV10-1 and J is TRBJ2-3; 7 bases fit TRBD1. Germline V gives CDR1 WNHNN, CDR2 SYGVQD (reference sequence). The V and J ends lost 4 bases and 0 bases, in that order; junction bases with no gene match: 4. The CDR3 spans 15 residues. The CDR3 region has the DNA TGCGCCAGCAGTGTATACAGGGGAAGCACAGATACGCAGTATTTT. It is translated as CASSVYRGSTDTQYF.

The rearrangement links TRBV6-6 to TRBJ1-5; D remains unclear. The CDR3 consists of 13 residues. Germline CDR1 and CDR2: MNHNY and SVGAGI (reference sequence). V was cut by 7 bases and J by 5 bases, with 12 bases left in between. CDR3 nucleotide sequence: TGTGCCAGCACCCCATGGGAGGATCAGCCCCAGCATTTT. Translation gives CASTPWEDQPQHF.

On this clone: Other DNA sequences within the sample encode an identical CDR3. This chain connects TRBV29-1 to TRBJ1-2; D gene uncertain. Germline assignment: CDR1 SQVTM and CDR2 ANQGSEA. CDR3 length: 11 amino acids. The V gene lost 3 bases and the J gene lost 3 bases, with 5 bases spanning the gap. The CDR3, as DNA: TGCAGCGTTGATCGGGACTATGGCTACACCTTC. This encodes CSVDRDYGYTF.

V gene TRBV5-1 combines with J gene TRBJ1-4; 8 bases are a match to TRBD1. Germline trimming cut 1 base from V and 5 bases from J; bases unmatched to any gene: 4. Germline CDR1 and CDR2: SGHRS and YFSETQ. CDR3 length: 15 residues. CDR3 sequence reads: CASSLSRDRNEKLFF. In DNA, the CDR3 is TGCGCCAGCAGCTTGTCACGGGACAGGAATGAAAAACTGTTTTTT.

The chain has TRBV11-3 and TRBJ2-3; weak D call: TRBD2 (5 bases). CDR1 and CDR2 (germline): SGHNT, YENEEA. The CDR3 consists of 12 residues. Trimming removed 1 base from V and 10 bases from J, with 9 bases in between. The DNA of the CDR3 is TGTGCCAGCAGCTTAGGTCCCGGGGCGCAGTATTTT. Residues: CASSLGPGAQYF.